This T cell receptor (beta chain) was documented in a study of blood T cell repertoires in COVID-19. Background on the study: The cDNA or gDNA used as material had been derived from T cells, B-cell-depleted T cells, or PBMCs.

Authors' methods: Reference gene primer amplification in the assay estimated nucleated cell counts. Profiling relied on immunoSEQ multiplex PCR, and the TCRdb table lists in-frame clones only, not all of them. V and J calls plus clone size are reproduced from that table; the DNA served to infer D and trimming. Counted here are around 200,000 clones, more than 80% occurring once; the ten biggest clones make up 6% to 6.5%. The V gene's germline CDR1 is MNHEY and CDR2 SMNVEV (reference sequence). This CDR3 has 15 amino acids. V lost 3 bases and J lost 4, with 12 bases in between. Participants' reported clinical history set cohort assignment. In Cohort 3, a recovered donor had either two negative PCRs, clearance, or symptom resolution.

Specimen: PBMCs or T cells enriched from blood (not recorded which). The chain has TRBV27 and TRBJ1-4, with a weak D call TRBD1 (5 bases). This TCR came from a man in his forties who had recovered from COVID-19. CDR3: CASSLSGMGNEKLFF. The CDR3, as DNA: TGTGCCAGCAGTTTGTCAGGGATGGGTAATGAAAAACTGTTTTTT. Full variable domain (remainder filled in from reference TRBV27 and TRBJ1-4): EAQVTQNPRYLITVTGKKLTVTCSQNMNHEYMSWYRQDPGLGLRQIYYSMNVEVTDKGDVPEGYKVSRKEKRNFPLILESPSPNQTSLYFCASSLSGMGNEKLFFGSGTQLSVL.